Below, 29 T cell receptor beta chains from the same sample are listed, as sequenced in a study of T cells after yellow fever vaccination. MiXCR, applied by TCRdb to the 5' RACE reads, yields one record per CDR3 protein. The sample consists of hundreds of thousands of distinct CDR3 sequences, roughly 20% of them appearing once. The sequencing here drew on PBMCs, taken before the yellow fever booster vaccination. These receptors were taken from a man aged 18-30 years who received the YFV17D yellow fever vaccine.

The chain recombines TRBV11-1 with TRBJ2-1; 7 bases are a match to TRBD1. CDR3 length equals 16 residues. CDR1 is SGHAT, CDR2 FQDESV, per germline (reference sequence). V lost 5 bases, J lost 4 bases, and 11 bases stayed unmatched. The CDR3 sequence is CASSQGRDRPYNEQFF. CDR3 bases: TGTGCCAGCAGCCAGGGCCGGGACAGACCTTACAATGAGCAGTTCTTC.

The rearrangement uses TRBV29-1 and TRBJ2-1; TRBD1 matches 9 bases. Germline V gene lookup returns CDR1 SQVTM and CDR2 ANQGSEA. The CDR3 consists of 15 residues. Trimming took 7 bases from V and 3 from J; bases not matched to a gene: 10. DNA for the CDR3: TGCAGCGCCGACAGGACAGGGGCTGGCTACAATGAGCAGTTCTTC. Encoded protein: CSADRTGAGYNEQFF.

The genes are TRBV5-5 and TRBJ2-7; 9 nucleotides line up with TRBD1. Germline-derived CDR1 and CDR2 are SGHKS and YYEKEE (reference sequence). The J segment lost 3 bases and the V segment lost 4 bases, leaving 8 bases of the junction unmatched. The CDR3 extends over 15 amino acids. CDR3 DNA: TGTGCCAGCAGCGCCATCCCGGGACAGGGCTACGAGCAGTACGTC. Translation gives CASSAIPGQGYEQYV.

The sample holds a few counts of this clonotype. The rearrangement links TRBV6-5 to TRBJ1-1, with D tentatively TRBD1 (6 bases). CDR1 MNHEY and CDR2 SVGAGI come from the germline V gene. The CDR3 runs to 15 residues. Trimming took 6 bases from V and 1 from J, leaving 15 bases between them. The CDR3 reads CASRVGGPRNTEAFF. The CDR3 DNA is TGTGCCAGCAGGGTGGGGGGGCCTAGGAACACTGAAGCTTTCTTT.

This clonotype was observed a handful of times. The V and J genes are TRBV7-3 and TRBJ2-3; 12 nucleotides match TRBD1. This CDR3 spans 16 amino acids. Germline V gene sequence: CDR1 SGHTA, CDR2 FQGTGA. V lost 6 bases to trimming and J lost 0 bases; unmatched junction nucleotides: 4. CDR3 DNA: TGTGCCAGCAGACCGGGACAGGGGGCGAGCACAGATACGCAGTATTTT. Translated, it gives CASRPGQGASTDTQYF.

There are a few counts of this clonotype. The chain couples TRBV2 to TRBJ1-6; D might be TRBD1 (6 bases). This CDR3 spans 15 amino acids. Germline CDR1 and CDR2: SNHLY and FYNNEI. Trimming took off 1 base at V and 9 bases at J, with 13 bases between the two ends. The CDR3 loop reads CASSEGRGLVSPLHF. The CDR3 nucleotides are TGTGCCAGCAGTGAAGGTCGGGGGCTGGTTTCACCCCTCCACTTT.

The chain couples TRBV11-2 to TRBJ2-7, with D tentatively TRBD1 (5 bases). CDR3 size: 16 residues. The V and J ends lost 0 bases and 1 base respectively, with 13 bases between them. CDR1 and CDR2 from the germline V gene are SGHAT and FQNNGV. DNA of the CDR3: TGTGCCAGCAGCTTAGATTTTGGCCAGGGATCCTACGAGCAGTACTTC. The encoded protein is CASSLDFGQGSYEQYF.

The chain joins TRBV15 to TRBJ2-7, with no clear D. This CDR3 contains 13 residues. CDR1 and CDR2 (germline): LNHNV, YYDKDF (reference sequence). V was shortened by 2 bases and J by 6 bases, with 11 bases between the two germline ends. This CDR3 is CATSRPRGREQYF. CDR3 coding DNA: TGTGCCACCAGCAGACCGAGAGGCCGCGAGCAGTACTTC.

This sequence joins TRBV5-1 and TRBJ1-1; 10 bases agree with TRBD1. With V trimmed by 0 bases and J by 3 bases, 5 bases remained unmatched. The germline V gene has CDR1 SGHRS and CDR2 YFSETQ. The CDR3 totals 16 residues. The CDR3 bases are TGCGCCAGCAGCTTGGGACAGGGGGCCGGGCACACTGAAGCTTTCTTT. Residues: CASSLGQGAGHTEAFF. Supplemented by reference TRBV5-1 and TRBJ1-1, the full variable domain reads KAGVTQTPRYLIKTRGQQVTLSCSPISGHRSVSWYQQTPGQGLQFLFEYFSETQRNKGNFPGRFSGRQFSNSRSEMNVSTLELGDSALYLCASSLGQGAGHTEAFFGQGTRLTVV.

This rearrangement joins TRBV6-5 to TRBJ2-7; D could derive from TRBD1 or TRBD2 (5 bases each). This CDR3 comprises 14 residues. The germline V gene has CDR1 MNHEY and CDR2 SVGAGI. V was cut by 0 bases and J by 6 bases, with 12 bases left in between. DNA of the CDR3: TGTGCCAGCAGTTACTCGTCGGCAGGGAGCGAGCAGTACGTC. It translates to CASSYSSAGSEQYV.

This clonotype occurred once. This sequence joins TRBV7-8 and TRBJ2-7, with D hard to call. The CDR3 length is 14 residues. Germline lookup yields CDR1 SGHVS and CDR2 FQNEAQ. The V gene lost 2 bases and the J gene lost 7 bases, with 15 bases spanning the gap. DNA of the CDR3: TGTGCCAGCAGCTTACTCGGAATCTACGCAGAGCAGTACGTC. This codes for CASSLLGIYAEQYV.

The chain joins TRBV27 to TRBJ2-3; D not resolved. The CDR3 covers 13 residues. CDR1 and CDR2 from the germline V gene are MNHEY and SMNVEV (reference sequence). V was cut by 4 bases and J by 6 bases, with 11 bases left in between. DNA for the CDR3: TGTGCCAGCAGTTCCCCAACAGTGGATACGCAGTATTTT. It encodes CASSSPTVDTQYF.

This clonotype has more than one count but fewer than ten. V gene TRBV10-3 combines with J gene TRBJ2-5; TRBD2 matches at 7 bases. This CDR3 region has 15 residues. The germline gives CDR1 ENHRY, CDR2 SYGVKD. With V trimmed by 0 bases and J by 4 bases, 5 bases remained unmatched. CDR3 loop: CAISESSGAGETQYF. In nucleotides, the CDR3 is TGTGCCATCAGTGAGTCCAGCGGGGCAGGAGAGACCCAGTACTTC.

The rearrangement joins TRBV4-3 to TRBJ2-3; D is ambiguous. This CDR3 contains 16 residues. V was cut by 0 bases and J by 0 bases, with 10 bases left in between. Per germline, CDR1 LGHNA and CDR2 YSLEER. As DNA, the CDR3 is TGCGCCAGCAGCCAAGATTATCCGGTGAGCACAGATACGCAGTATTTT. It is translated as CASSQDYPVSTDTQYF.

This clonotype was picked up a small number of times. The chain joins TRBV12-3 or TRBV12-4 to TRBJ1-1, with 9 bases fitting TRBD1. The CDR3 consists of 13 residues. V shed 6 bases, J shed 7 bases, and the junction held 6 bases outside the gene matches. CDR3 amino acids: CASRTGTGYEAFF. CDR3 bases: TGTGCCAGCAGGACTGGGACAGGGTATGAAGCTTTCTTT.

This clonotype has a single count. J is TRBJ1-6 and V is TRBV27, with D uncertain. The V and J ends lost 1 base and 9 bases respectively, with 13 bases between them. Germline CDR1 reads MNHEY; CDR2 reads SMNVEV (reference sequence). The CDR3 has 15 residues. CDR3 in amino acids: CASSLLGAKSSPLHF. The DNA for the CDR3 is TGTGCCAGCAGTTTATTGGGTGCAAAGAGTTCACCCCTCCACTTT.

This clonotype was counted only a few times. The chain carries TRBV6-5 and TRBJ2-7; D is possibly TRBD2 (7 bases). V lost 0 bases, J lost 6 bases, and 12 bases lay in between. The CDR3 sequence is 14 residues long. Per germline, CDR1 MNHEY and CDR2 SVGAGI. The CDR3 region is CASSYSRGGGEQYF. CDR3 nucleotides: TGTGCCAGCAGTTACTCCAGGGGAGGGGGCGAGCAGTACTTC.

The V call is TRBV6-2 or TRBV6-3, the J call TRBJ2-5; 7 bases line up with TRBD2. The CDR3 is 17 residues long. The junction had 14 bases not matched to a gene; V was cut back by 2 bases and J by 5 bases. Per germline, CDR1 MNHEY and CDR2 SVGEGT. The CDR3, as DNA: TGTGCCAGCAGTTACACACCGGGGAGGGCGTTCCTGGAGACCCAGTACTTC. It encodes CASSYTPGRAFLETQYF.

This clonotype was counted a few times. The chain employs TRBV5-1 and TRBJ2-5, with 7 bases identical to TRBD2. The V segment lost 6 bases and the J segment 0 bases; nucleotides outside the gene matches: 2. Germline V CDR1 and CDR2: SGHRS, YFSETQ. The CDR3 is 13 amino acids. CDR3 coding DNA: TGCGCCAGCACCAGCGGGGACCAAGAGACCCAGTACTTC. Translating it yields CASTSGDQETQYF.

This clonotype has only a few counts. The genes are TRBV20-1 and TRBJ1-4; the D gene is possibly TRBD1 (5 bases). This CDR3 is built from 14 residues. The germline V gene has CDR1 DFQATT and CDR2 SNEGSKA (reference sequence). V dropped 6 bases and J dropped 0 bases, with 11 bases sitting between them. CDR3 sequence: CSAGTGATNEKLFF. CDR3 DNA: TGCAGTGCCGGGACGGGTGCAACTAATGAAAAACTGTTTTTT.

In its sample, this clonotype was seen many times. The CDR3 DNA reads as TGTGCCAGCAGCCTTAACGGGGGGGACACCGGGGAGCTGTTTTTT. Translated, it gives CASSLNGGDTGELFF. The chain is built from TRBV4-2 and TRBJ2-2, with 8 bases aligning to TRBD2. Germline V CDR1 and CDR2: LGHNA, YNFKEQ. The junction had 4 bases not matched to a gene; V was cut back by 4 bases and J by 3 bases. The CDR3 runs 15 residues.

The rearrangement uses TRBV6-5 and TRBJ2-7, with TRBD1 matching over 7 bases. V trimming: 0 bases; J trimming: 6 bases; junction bases outside the gene matches: 5. The CDR3 loop spans 14 amino acids. The germline gives CDR1 MNHEY, CDR2 SVGAGI. The CDR3 DNA is TGTGCCAGCAGTTACTCGACAGGGACCTCCGAGCAGTACTTC. Amino acids: CASSYSTGTSEQYF.

This chain joins TRBV4-1 and TRBJ2-2; D gene ambiguous. The CDR3 covers 14 residues. With 1 base removed from V and 6 bases from J, the gap between germline ends came to 9 bases. CDR1 MGHRA and CDR2 YSYEKL come from the germline V gene. The CDR3 bases are TGCGCCAGCAGCCAAGCCCAGCTCGCCGGGGAGCTGTTTTTT. Translating gives CASSQAQLAGELFF.

The rearrangement links TRBV10-3 to TRBJ1-6; no definite D call. V was pared by 6 bases and J by 7 bases, with 7 bases between. The germline gives CDR1 ENHRY, CDR2 SYGVKD. The CDR3 has 12 amino acids. CDR3 sequence reads: CAISQVNSPLHF. CDR3 coding DNA: TGTGCCATCAGCCAAGTAAATTCACCCCTCCACTTT.

This clonotype has only a few counts. At one of its ends the junction is not consistent with the germline gene, which may arise from a read error. The chain joins TRBV7-2 to TRBJ2-5; D remains ambiguous. There are 14 residues in the CDR3. Per germline, CDR1 SGHTA and CDR2 FQGNSA. Written as DNA, the CDR3 is TGTGCCATCAGCTTTGGACCCAAGGGAGAGACCCAGTACTTC. This encodes CAISFGPKGETQYF.

This clonotype showed up many times. The chain combines TRBV12-3 or TRBV12-4 with TRBJ1-4, with D maybe TRBD1 (5 bases). The CDR3 extends over 14 amino acids. Trimming shortened V by 3 bases and J by 6 bases, and 11 bases separated the two germline ends. The CDR3 DNA reads as TGTGCCAGCAGTTTGGGGACTAACGATGAAAAACTGTTTTTT. Translated: CASSLGTNDEKLFF.

This clonotype appeared a few times. The chain recombines TRBV5-6 with TRBJ1-1; D perhaps matches TRBD1 (5 bases). Germline loops: CDR1 SGHDT, CDR2 YYEEEE. The CDR3 spans 15 residues. Between the trimmed V and J ends, which lost 7 bases and 6 bases, there was a span of 22 bases. In DNA, the CDR3 is TGTGCCAGCTTGGAAGGGTACGGGACGCCGGCTGAAGCTTTCTTT. It encodes CASLEGYGTPAEAFF.

V usage is TRBV30 and J usage is TRBJ2-7, with D hard to call. V lost 6 bases, J lost 2 bases, and 20 bases lay in between. Germline values: CDR1 GTSNPN, CDR2 SVGIG (reference sequence). The CDR3 covers 15 residues. CDR3 amino acids: CACLGNSSWAYEQYF. In DNA form, the CDR3 reads TGTGCCTGCCTTGGAAATAGTAGCTGGGCCTACGAGCAGTACTTC.

This clonotype was seen only a few times. This chain links TRBV7-6 with TRBJ2-1; unclear D gene. The CDR3 totals 14 residues. Germline CDR1 and CDR2: SGHVS and FNYEAQ. V shed 1 base and J shed 10 bases, with 14 bases lying between them. CDR3 in amino acids: CASSLGSGLPEQFF. DNA of the CDR3: TGTGCCAGCAGCTTAGGTTCCGGGTTACCCGAGCAGTTCTTC.